This TCR beta chain derives from a study of T cells after somatic rescue of genetic block. V lost 5 bases to trimming and J lost 1 base, with 14 bases between them. Per the germline V gene, CDR1 is MNHEY and CDR2 is SMNVEV (reference sequence). The CDR3 is 15 residues long. Sequencing was performed with immunoSEQ multiplex PCR; in TCRdb, only in-frame clones are kept and a portion is missing. The sample shows some 68,000 clones, around 90% of them seen only once. The TCR comes from a man under 40. The chain has TRBV27 and TRBJ1-1; D is unresolved. Sample: peripheral blood mononuclear cells (PBMCs). The CDR3 DNA reads as TGTGCCAGCAGTAGACGACACGGGTCGAACACTGAAGCTTTCTTT. This encodes CASSRRHGSNTEAFF.